This entry lists 11 T cell receptor beta chains sequenced from one sample in a study of T cell responses to AZD1222 COVID-19 vaccine. Repertoires were generated with immunoSEQ multiplex PCR, while TCRdb's copy carries only in-frame clones and drops some. The sample carries some 150,000 clones, approximately 90% recorded once. The sample consisted of peripheral blood, taken on day 0 of AZD1222 vaccination. The receptors originated from an adult in good health.

This chain links TRBV5-6 with TRBJ2-1; 7 bases match TRBD1. The trim removed 4 bases at V and 4 bases at J, leaving 14 bases unmatched. The length of the CDR3 is 17 residues. The germline V gene has CDR1 SGHDT and CDR2 YYEEEE. The CDR3 DNA sequence: TGTGCCAGCAGCCCAACACTAAACAGGGGTTTATACAATGAGCAGTTCTTC. It is translated as CASSPTLNRGLYNEQFF.

The chain carries TRBV9 and TRBJ1-2; 8 bases agree with TRBD1. V lost 5 bases to trimming and J lost 2 bases; unmatched junction nucleotides: 5. Looked up from germline, CDR1 is SGDLS and CDR2 is YYNGEE. The CDR3 loop spans 14 amino acids. For the CDR3, the DNA is TGTGCCAGCAGAGGACAGGGAACCAACTATGGCTACACCTTC. Its protein product is CASRGQGTNYGYTF.

The rearrangement uses TRBV5-1 and TRBJ2-3; 10 bases are a match to TRBD1. Germline CDR1 and CDR2: SGHRS and YFSETQ. The V gene end was trimmed by 0 bases and the J gene end by 5 bases; junction bases not matched to a gene: 3. This CDR3 spans 15 amino acids. CDR3 loop: CASSLGTGGIDTQYF. CDR3 nucleotide sequence: TGCGCCAGCAGCTTGGGGACAGGGGGGATAGATACGCAGTATTTT.

The chain links TRBV5-4 to TRBJ1-1; TRBD1 matches at 9 bases. Germline loops: CDR1 SGHNT, CDR2 YYREEE (reference sequence). The V and J ends lost 4 bases and 3 bases, in that order; junction bases with no gene match: 7. The CDR3 loop spans 15 amino acids. CDR3 residues: CASSIRQGGYTEAFF. The CDR3 bases are TGTGCCAGCAGCATCCGACAGGGGGGCTACACTGAAGCTTTCTTT.

The V gene is TRBV5-4, the J gene TRBJ2-5, with D possibly matching TRBD1 (6 bases). From germline, CDR1 is SGHNT and CDR2 YYREEE (reference sequence). The CDR3 contains 16 residues. V shed 1 base and J shed 4 bases, with 17 bases lying between them. In nucleotides, the CDR3 is TGTGCCAGCAGCTTGCGGCACACAGGGAGAGGAGAGACCCAGTACTTC. Translating it yields CASSLRHTGRGETQYF.

The rearrangement links TRBV7-2 to TRBJ2-3, with TRBD2 identical over 10 bases. After removal of 1 base from V and 5 bases from J, the junction contained 3 bases not matched to a gene. CDR1 and CDR2 from the germline V gene are SGHTA and FQGNSA. CDR3 length: 15 residues. Here the CDR3 DNA reads TGTGCCAGCAGCTTAGGGGCTAGCGGGGGAGATACGCAGTATTTT. This gives the protein CASSLGASGGDTQYF.

The V call is TRBV2, the J call TRBJ2-7; D call uncertain. V lost 3 bases, J lost 3 bases, and 3 bases lay in between. CDR3 length: 11 residues. Germline V CDR1 and CDR2: SNHLY, FYNNEI. The CDR3 here is CASSDSYEQYF. The CDR3 DNA is TGTGCCAGCAGTGACAGCTACGAGCAGTACTTC.

This clone was detected only once. The rearrangement joins TRBV2 to TRBJ1-4; D is uncertain. Trimming removed 6 bases from V and 6 bases from J, with 17 bases in between. Germline-derived CDR1 and CDR2 are SNHLY and FYNNEI. There are 15 residues in the CDR3. The DNA for the CDR3 is TGTGCCAGCAGAACAAGACCCGGGTTATATGAAAAACTGTTTTTT. Its protein is CASRTRPGLYEKLFF.

The V and J genes are TRBV30 and TRBJ2-3; D not certain. Germline CDR1 GTSNPN, CDR2 SVGIG (reference sequence). The CDR3 has 14 amino acids. V shed 0 bases and J shed 11 bases, with 18 bases lying between them. The CDR3 reads CAWSVGETCQKQYF. The CDR3 DNA reads TGTGCCTGGAGTGTAGGAGAGACTTGTCAAAAGCAGTATTTT.

This chain links TRBV6-4 with TRBJ2-3, with D perhaps being TRBD1 or TRBD2 (5 bases each). CDR3 size: 15 residues. Germline-derived CDR1 and CDR2 are MRHNA and SNTAGT. V lost 5 bases to trimming and J lost 0 bases, with 12 bases between them. The CDR3 is CASSLGPSSTDTQYF. CDR3 bases: TGTGCCAGCAGTCTGGGACCTTCCAGCACAGATACGCAGTATTTT.

The V and J genes are TRBV10-3 and TRBJ1-2; 7 positions agree with TRBD1. The J segment lost 8 bases and the V segment lost 6 bases, leaving 9 bases of the junction unmatched. CDR1 ENHRY and CDR2 SYGVKD come from the germline V gene. CDR3 length: 13 residues. The CDR3 nucleotides read TGTGCCATCAGCGCGACAGGGCTCGAGGGCTACACCTTC. It is translated as CAISATGLEGYTF.